This T cell receptor (beta chain) was captured by sequencing in a study of cytomegalovirus exposure and HLA in healthy donors. Concerning this clone: Its specificity is not known.

Each donor was healthy, and each was a bone marrow donor. Losses at the gene ends were 1 base for V and 3 bases for J; bases not matched to a gene: 2. The CDR3 has 16 residues. Germline lookup yields CDR1 SEHNR and CDR2 FQNEAQ (reference sequence). Study conclusions and caveats: In a later analysis, 15,000 to 20,000 TCR beta sequences were associated with HLA alleles at 0.05 false discovery rate. In most subjects, TCR beta sequences reportedly gave accurate predictions of HLA-A and HLA-B alleles. Upon later analysis, HLA-associated TCR beta chains proved more clonally expanded than other, equally common chains.

The PCR used 60 Vbeta and 13 Jbeta primers. Assay: immunoSEQ multiplex PCR; the TCRdb copy retains only in-frame clones and omits some. The table shows 85,000 to 100,000 clones, with roughly three quarters occurring only once. The rearrangement joins TRBV7-9 to TRBJ2-5; TRBD2 aligns across 13 bases. The source is a male donor in good health and CMV-seropositive. The sequencing input was PBMCs. The CDR3 loop reads CASSLEGLAGEETQYF. DNA of the CDR3: TGTGCCAGCAGCTTAGAAGGACTAGCGGGGGAAGAGACCCAGTACTTC. The full variable domain, with the rest looked up from reference TRBV7-9 and TRBJ2-5, is DTGVSQNPRHKITKRGQNVTFRCDPISEHNRLYWYRQTLGQGPEFLTYFQNEAQLEKSRLLSDRFSAERPKGSFSTLEIQRTEQGDSAMYLCASSLEGLAGEETQYFGPGTRLLVL.